This TCR beta chain was sequenced during a study of blood T cell repertoires in COVID-19. Study details: Sample material is recorded as cDNA or gDNA derived from T cells, B-cell-depleted T cells, or PBMCs.

The CDR3 consists of 17 residues. Trimming took 0 bases from V and 0 from J; bases not matched to a gene: 5. CDR1 and CDR2 from the germline V gene are MNHNS and SASEGT. The table came from immunoSEQ multiplex PCR; TCRdb's copy has only in-frame clones and leaves some out. Of about 210,000 clones in the sample, about 90% were seen once. Sequencing input: peripheral blood. The chain links TRBV6-1 to TRBJ2-1, with 7 bases that match TRBD2. This clonotype was obtained from a man aged 25 to 40 with acute or convalescent COVID-19. The CDR3: CASSEARGGSSYNEQFF. CDR3 in DNA: TGTGCCAGCAGTGAAGCGCGAGGCGGGAGCTCCTACAATGAGCAGTTCTTC.